This T cell receptor (beta chain) appears in the sequencing data of a study of T cell responses to AZD1222 COVID-19 vaccine. Points on this clone: What it binds is not known.

Study-level points and caveats: Nearly half of spike-specific TCRs reportedly target unmutated variant regions. Recipients of two AZD1222 doses showed rising Spike-specific TCR breadth and depth.

The CDR3 has 13 amino acids. Trimming pared 1 base from V and 0 bases from J, leaving 3 bases between. Looked up from germline, CDR1 is MNHNS and CDR2 is SASEGT. Sequencing used immunoSEQ multiplex PCR; TCRdb keeps in-frame clones, though not all of them. The table has some 120,000 clones, roughly 90% seen once. The chain has TRBV6-1 and TRBJ1-1; the D is unclear. Sequences were derived from peripheral blood, sampled on day 0 of AZD1222 vaccination. The sequence was collected from an adult in good health. The CDR3 loop reads CASSEGLNTEAFF. The DNA for the CDR3 is TGTGCCAGCAGTGAAGGTCTGAACACTGAAGCTTTCTTT.